These T cell receptor beta chains were read from a single sample in a study of siplizumab effects on memory and regulatory T cells. Using immunoSEQ multiplex PCR, the repertoire was profiled, and TCRdb retains in-frame clones only, with some absent. The sample records over 60,000 clones, under 95% being singletons. The material sequenced was CD8+ T cells sorted from blood. The receptors here all came from a human donor in good health. CDR3s include the opening cysteine and the closing phenylalanine or tryptophan. D genes are given only for firm matches. Clone size is shown for a subset of rows, as once, few, many or a class of expanded clone.

v_call: TRBV7-9
d_call: TRBD1
clone_size: NA
j_call: TRBJ2-7
cdr3_nt: TGTGCCAGCAGTCATCCGGGACAGGGCTTTCACGAGCAGTACTTC
cdr3_aa: CASSHPGQGFHEQYF

v_call: TRBV7-6
d_call: TRBD2
clone_size: once
j_call: TRBJ2-5
cdr3_nt: TGTGCCAGCAGCCCACTAGCGGGAGGTTGGGAGACCCAGTACTTC
cdr3_aa: CASSPLAGGWETQYF

v_call: TRBV7-9
d_call: NA
clone_size: NA
j_call: TRBJ2-7
cdr3_nt: TGTGCCAGCAGCGCAGATGGGGGATACGAGCAGTACTTC
cdr3_aa: CASSADGGYEQYF

v_call: TRBV7-6
d_call: TRBD1
clone_size: NA
j_call: TRBJ2-5
cdr3_nt: TGTGCCAGCAGCTCAAGACAGGGGCGAAACCAAGAGACCCAGTACTTC
cdr3_aa: CASSSRQGRNQETQYF

v_call: TRBV5-4
d_call: TRBD2
clone_size: NA
j_call: TRBJ2-1
cdr3_nt: TGTGCCAGCAGCTTCCAGCGGCTAGCGGGGGAGGATGAGCAGTTCTTC
cdr3_aa: CASSFQRLAGEDEQFF

v_call: TRBV11-2
d_call: NA
clone_size: NA
j_call: TRBJ2-7
cdr3_nt: TGTGCCAGCAGCCCCTGGCACGAGCAGTACTTC
cdr3_aa: CASSPWHEQYF

v_call: TRBV5-1
d_call: NA
clone_size: NA
j_call: TRBJ2-7
cdr3_nt: TGCGCCAGCAGCTTGGCCGGCTACCTCTACGAGCAGTACTTC
cdr3_aa: CASSLAGYLYEQYF

v_call: TRBV19
d_call: NA
clone_size: NA
j_call: TRBJ1-1
cdr3_nt: TGTGCCAGTAGTATAGATACGTTCGTCTTTGCTGAAGCTTTCTTT
cdr3_aa: CASSIDTFVFAEAFF

v_call: TRBV4-1
d_call: TRBD1
clone_size: NA
j_call: TRBJ2-7
cdr3_nt: TGCGCCAGCAGTTACTCCGGGACAGGGGTTTCCTACGAGCAGTACTTC
cdr3_aa: CASSYSGTGVSYEQYF

v_call: TRBV19
d_call: NA
clone_size: NA
j_call: TRBJ1-1
cdr3_nt: TGTGCCAGTAGTATAAAGGGAACTGAAGCTTTCTTT
cdr3_aa: CASSIKGTEAFF

v_call: TRBV6-5
d_call: NA
clone_size: NA
j_call: TRBJ1-6
cdr3_nt: TGTGCCAGCAGTTACTCTCAAAATTCACCCCTCCACTTT
cdr3_aa: CASSYSQNSPLHF

v_call: TRBV7-8
d_call: TRBD1
clone_size: NA
j_call: TRBJ2-7
cdr3_nt: TGTGCCAGCAGCTTAGTCGGACAGGATTCCTACGAGCAGTACTTC
cdr3_aa: CASSLVGQDSYEQYF

v_call: TRBV2
d_call: NA
clone_size: NA
j_call: TRBJ2-1
cdr3_nt: TGTGCCAGCAGTTCTGCAGGGCGATACAATGAGCAGTTCTTC
cdr3_aa: CASSSAGRYNEQFF

v_call: TRBV7-9
d_call: NA
clone_size: NA
j_call: TRBJ1-5
cdr3_nt: TGTGCCAGCAGCTTAGAGGGAACGGGCAATCAGCCCCAGCATTTT
cdr3_aa: CASSLEGTGNQPQHF

v_call: TRBV12-5
d_call: TRBD2
clone_size: once
j_call: TRBJ2-7
cdr3_nt: TGTGCTAGTGGTTTGGTTATTGCCGGGGGGGAAAAGTACTTC
cdr3_aa: CASGLVIAGGEKYF

v_call: TRBV7-8
d_call: NA
clone_size: once
j_call: TRBJ2-3
cdr3_nt: TGTGCCAGCAGCTTAAATTCTAACACAGATACGCAGTATTTT
cdr3_aa: CASSLNSNTDTQYF

v_call: TRBV5-1
d_call: NA
clone_size: NA
j_call: TRBJ2-7
cdr3_nt: TGCGCCAGCAGCGCCGGCCCCTACGAGCAGTACTTC
cdr3_aa: CASSAGPYEQYF

v_call: TRBV5-4
d_call: NA
clone_size: NA
j_call: TRBJ2-7
cdr3_nt: TGTGCCAGCAGCTCCGCTAGCGACGAGCAGTACTTC
cdr3_aa: CASSSASDEQYF

v_call: TRBV27
d_call: NA
clone_size: NA
j_call: TRBJ2-7
cdr3_nt: TGTGCCAGCAGTTTATCGATAATTCCCCCTTTCGAGCAGTACTTC
cdr3_aa: CASSLSIIPPFEQYF

v_call: TRBV21-1
d_call: NA
clone_size: NA
j_call: TRBJ2-7
cdr3_nt: TGTGCCAGCAGCACCGGGCTAGCGGGTGTTTACGAGCAGTACTTC
cdr3_aa: CASSTGLAGVYEQYF

v_call: TRBV4-1
d_call: TRBD1
clone_size: NA
j_call: TRBJ2-7
cdr3_nt: TGCGCCAGCAGCCCAAGCCGGACAGGCAACGAGCAGTACTTC
cdr3_aa: CASSPSRTGNEQYF

v_call: TRBV7-9
d_call: TRBD1
clone_size: NA
j_call: TRBJ2-7
cdr3_nt: TGTGCCAGCAGCTTAGCGGGACAGGCCTCCTACGAGCAGTACTTC
cdr3_aa: CASSLAGQASYEQYF

v_call: TRBV11-2
d_call: TRBD2
clone_size: NA
j_call: TRBJ2-3
cdr3_nt: TGTGCCAGCAGCCCCTTTGGCGGGGGGGGAACAGATACGCAGTATTTT
cdr3_aa: CASSPFGGGGTDTQYF

v_call: TRBV7-7
d_call: NA
clone_size: NA
j_call: TRBJ2-1
cdr3_nt: TGTGCTAGCAGCTTCTCAGCGTCCTCCTACAATGAGCAGTTCTTC
cdr3_aa: CASSFSASSYNEQFF

v_call: TRBV11-3
d_call: NA
clone_size: once
j_call: TRBJ2-5
cdr3_nt: TGTGCCAGCAGCTTGGGAACCGGGGTTGAGACCCAGTACTTC
cdr3_aa: CASSLGTGVETQYF

v_call: TRBV7-9
d_call: NA
clone_size: NA
j_call: TRBJ2-5
cdr3_nt: TGTGCCAGCAGCAGATGGGAGAGCGGCTTGGAGACCCAGTACTTC
cdr3_aa: CASSRWESGLETQYF

v_call: TRBV7-8
d_call: NA
clone_size: few
j_call: TRBJ2-2
cdr3_nt: TGTGCCAGCAGCCCCACAAAAGAAAGGGGCGGGGAGCTGTTTTTT
cdr3_aa: CASSPTKERGGELFF

v_call: TRBV27
d_call: TRBD2
clone_size: NA
j_call: TRBJ2-7
cdr3_nt: TGTGCCAGCAGAGGACTAGCTTCTCCCTACGAGCAGTACTTC
cdr3_aa: CASRGLASPYEQYF

v_call: TRBV5-4
d_call: TRBD1
clone_size: NA
j_call: TRBJ1-1
cdr3_nt: TGTGCCAGCAACCCGGACAGGGGGAGGACTGAAGCTTTCTTT
cdr3_aa: CASNPDRGRTEAFF

v_call: TRBV27
d_call: NA
clone_size: NA
j_call: TRBJ2-1
cdr3_nt: TGTGCCAGCAGTTTGACTAGAAACTACAATGAGCAGTTCTTC
cdr3_aa: CASSLTRNYNEQFF

v_call: TRBV2
d_call: NA
clone_size: NA
j_call: TRBJ1-5
cdr3_nt: TGTGCCAGCAGTGAAGCAGCGGGGTACCAGCCCCAGCATTTT
cdr3_aa: CASSEAAGYQPQHF

v_call: TRBV5-1
d_call: NA
clone_size: NA
j_call: TRBJ2-1
cdr3_nt: TGCGCCAGCAGCTTGGGACTAGGGGGGCCCAATGAGCAGTTCTTC
cdr3_aa: CASSLGLGGPNEQFF

v_call: TRBV7-4
d_call: TRBD2
clone_size: NA
j_call: TRBJ2-3
cdr3_nt: TGTGCCAGCAGCTTAGCCGAGCGGGGGCTCACAGATACGCAGTATTTT
cdr3_aa: CASSLAERGLTDTQYF

v_call: TRBV9
d_call: NA
clone_size: once
j_call: TRBJ1-3
cdr3_nt: TGTGCCAGCAGCGTAGCCCAGGGTATTGGAAACACCATATATTTT
cdr3_aa: CASSVAQGIGNTIYF

v_call: TRBV7-9
d_call: NA
clone_size: NA
j_call: TRBJ1-5
cdr3_nt: TGTGCCAGCAGCCCCCCCGGTTTAGAGCCCCAGCATTTT
cdr3_aa: CASSPPGLEPQHF

v_call: TRBV10-3
d_call: NA
clone_size: NA
j_call: TRBJ2-1
cdr3_nt: TGTGCCGTAACACGGGGGGCTACATCTGAGCAGTTCTTC
cdr3_aa: CAVTRGATSEQFF

v_call: TRBV4-2
d_call: TRBD1
clone_size: NA
j_call: TRBJ2-7
cdr3_nt: TGTGCCAGCAGCCCGTGGACAGGCAACGACGAGCAGTACTTC
cdr3_aa: CASSPWTGNDEQYF

v_call: TRBV18
d_call: TRBD2
clone_size: NA
j_call: TRBJ2-7
cdr3_nt: TGTGCCAGCGGGGAGGGGCTATTCTACGAGCAGTACTTC
cdr3_aa: CASGEGLFYEQYF

v_call: TRBV27
d_call: NA
clone_size: NA
j_call: TRBJ1-2
cdr3_nt: TGTGCCAGCAGTACCTCTCATGGGTGGGGCTACACCTTC
cdr3_aa: CASSTSHGWGYTF

v_call: TRBV29-1
d_call: NA
clone_size: NA
j_call: TRBJ1-2
cdr3_nt: TGCAGCGCCTGGGGCCCTAACTATGGCTACACCTTC
cdr3_aa: CSAWGPNYGYTF

v_call: TRBV11-2
d_call: TRBD2
clone_size: NA
j_call: TRBJ2-1
cdr3_nt: TGTGCCAGCAGCTTAGGGTACGGCGGGAGGAAAGCCTACAATGAGCAGTTCTTC
cdr3_aa: CASSLGYGGRKAYNEQFF